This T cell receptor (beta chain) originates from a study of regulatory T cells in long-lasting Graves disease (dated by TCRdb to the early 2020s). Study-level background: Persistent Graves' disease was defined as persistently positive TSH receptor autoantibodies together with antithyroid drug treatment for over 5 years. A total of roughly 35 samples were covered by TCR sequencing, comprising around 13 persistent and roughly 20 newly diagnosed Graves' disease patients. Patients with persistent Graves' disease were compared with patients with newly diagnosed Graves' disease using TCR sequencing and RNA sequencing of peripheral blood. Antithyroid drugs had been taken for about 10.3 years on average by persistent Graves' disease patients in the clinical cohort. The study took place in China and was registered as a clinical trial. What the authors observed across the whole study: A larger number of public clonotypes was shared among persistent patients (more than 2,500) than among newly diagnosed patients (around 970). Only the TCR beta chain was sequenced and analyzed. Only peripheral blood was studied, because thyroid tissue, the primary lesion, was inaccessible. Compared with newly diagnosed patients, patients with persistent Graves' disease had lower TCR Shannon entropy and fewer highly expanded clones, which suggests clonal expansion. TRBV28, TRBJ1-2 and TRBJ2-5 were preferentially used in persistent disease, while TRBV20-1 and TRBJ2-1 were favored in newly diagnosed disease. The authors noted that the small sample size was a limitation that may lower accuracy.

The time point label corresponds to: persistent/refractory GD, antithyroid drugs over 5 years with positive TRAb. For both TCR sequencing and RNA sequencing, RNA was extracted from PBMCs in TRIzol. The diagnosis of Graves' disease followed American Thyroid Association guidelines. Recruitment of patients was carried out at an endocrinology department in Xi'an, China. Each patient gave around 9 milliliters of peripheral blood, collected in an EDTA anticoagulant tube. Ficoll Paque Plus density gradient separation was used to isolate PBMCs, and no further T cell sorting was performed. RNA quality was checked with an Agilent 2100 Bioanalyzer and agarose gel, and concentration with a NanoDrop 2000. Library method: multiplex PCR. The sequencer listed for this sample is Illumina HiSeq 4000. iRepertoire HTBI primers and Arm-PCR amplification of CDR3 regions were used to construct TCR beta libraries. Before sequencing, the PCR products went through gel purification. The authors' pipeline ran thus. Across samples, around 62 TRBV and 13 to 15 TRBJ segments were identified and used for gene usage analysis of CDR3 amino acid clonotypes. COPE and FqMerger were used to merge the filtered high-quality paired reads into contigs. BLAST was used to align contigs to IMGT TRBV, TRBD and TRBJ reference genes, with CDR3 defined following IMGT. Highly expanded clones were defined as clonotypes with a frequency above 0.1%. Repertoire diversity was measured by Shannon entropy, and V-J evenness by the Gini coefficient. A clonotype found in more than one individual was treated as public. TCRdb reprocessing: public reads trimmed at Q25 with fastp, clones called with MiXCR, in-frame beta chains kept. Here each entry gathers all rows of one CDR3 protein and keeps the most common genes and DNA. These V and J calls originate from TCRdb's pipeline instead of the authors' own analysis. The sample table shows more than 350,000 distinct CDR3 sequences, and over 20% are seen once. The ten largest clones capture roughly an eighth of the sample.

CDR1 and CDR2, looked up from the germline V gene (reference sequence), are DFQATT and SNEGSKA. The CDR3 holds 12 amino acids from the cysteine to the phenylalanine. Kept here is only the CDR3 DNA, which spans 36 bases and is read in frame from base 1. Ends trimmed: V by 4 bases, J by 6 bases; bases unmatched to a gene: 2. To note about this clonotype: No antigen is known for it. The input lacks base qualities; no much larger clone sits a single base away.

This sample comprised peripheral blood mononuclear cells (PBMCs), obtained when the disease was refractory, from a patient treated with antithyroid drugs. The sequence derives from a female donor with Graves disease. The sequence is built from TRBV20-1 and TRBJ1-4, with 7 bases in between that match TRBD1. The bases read TGCAGTGCTACCAGGGGGGATGAAAAACTGTTTTTT. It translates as CSATRGDEKLFF.